These T cell receptor beta chains were read from a single sample in a study of beta chain features in type 1 diabetes. Libraries were prepared by immunoSEQ multiplex PCR; TCRdb keeps only in-frame clonotypes and omits some of them. This table holds about 150,000 clones, 9% to 12% found once. The specimen sequenced was central memory CD4+ T cells from blood. All receptors derive from a man under 40 with type 1 diabetes. The conserved cysteine and the conserved F or W are not part of the CDR3 here. A clone size is listed for some rows: how often the clone was seen (once, few, many), or a class if it is expanded.

clone_size	v_call	j_call	cdr3_aa
-	TRBV19	TRBJ2-4	ASSSPGGAKNIQY
-	TRBV13	TRBJ2-5	ASKTQGGETQY
few	TRBV11-2	TRBJ2-2	ASSLVRGSGNTGELF
few	TRBV4-2	TRBJ2-3	ASSQEGGTNTDTQY
few	TRBV2	TRBJ1-2	ASRGDTVASYGYT
few	TRBV19	TRBJ2-3	ASSKTVMSTDTQY
-	TRBV29-1	TRBJ1-2	SAGTGATGYT
few	TRBV2	TRBJ2-7	ASRYRTEQY
-	TRBV10-3	TRBJ2-1	AISGEHNEQF
few	TRBV28	TRBJ2-7	ASSNTLGLAREN
-	TRBV7-2	TRBJ2-1	ASSLESTYNEQF
-	TRBV28	TRBJ2-7	ASSAYEQY
few	TRBV7-3	TRBJ2-1	ASSSLAGGYNEQF
-	TRBV5-1	TRBJ2-1	ASMDGAGGPFEQF
few	TRBV30	TRBJ2-7	AWSRRTYEQY
few	TRBV27	TRBJ2-7	ASSFLEGYEQY
-	TRBV7-9	TRBJ2-7	ASSFAGGRAYEQY